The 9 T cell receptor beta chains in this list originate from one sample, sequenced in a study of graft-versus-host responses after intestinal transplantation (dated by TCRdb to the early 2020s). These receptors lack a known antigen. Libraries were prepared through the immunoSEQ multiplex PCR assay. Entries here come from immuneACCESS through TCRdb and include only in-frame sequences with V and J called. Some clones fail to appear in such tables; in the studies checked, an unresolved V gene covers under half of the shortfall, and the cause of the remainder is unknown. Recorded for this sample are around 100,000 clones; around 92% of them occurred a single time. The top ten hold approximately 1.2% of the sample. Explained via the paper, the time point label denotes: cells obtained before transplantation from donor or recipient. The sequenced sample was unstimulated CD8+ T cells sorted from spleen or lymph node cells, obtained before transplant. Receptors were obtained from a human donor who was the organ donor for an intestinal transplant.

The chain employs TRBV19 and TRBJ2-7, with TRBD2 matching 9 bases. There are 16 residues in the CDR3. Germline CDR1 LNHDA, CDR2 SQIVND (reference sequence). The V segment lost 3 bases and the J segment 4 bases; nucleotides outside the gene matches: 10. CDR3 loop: CASSMSGAGGLYEQYF. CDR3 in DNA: TGTGCCAGTAGTATGTCCGGCGCGGGAGGGTTGTACGAGCAGTACTTC.

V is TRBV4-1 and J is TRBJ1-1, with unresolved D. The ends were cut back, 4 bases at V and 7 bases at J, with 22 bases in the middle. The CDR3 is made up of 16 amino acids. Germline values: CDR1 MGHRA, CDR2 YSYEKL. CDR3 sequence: CASSRAISGPWDEAFF. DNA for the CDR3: TGCGCCAGCAGCCGCGCAATTTCGGGTCCGTGGGATGAAGCTTTCTTT.

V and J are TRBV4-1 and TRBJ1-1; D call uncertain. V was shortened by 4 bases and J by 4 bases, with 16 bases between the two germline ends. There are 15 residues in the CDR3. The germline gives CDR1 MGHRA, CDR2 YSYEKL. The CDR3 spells CASSRGLGPGTEAFF. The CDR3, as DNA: TGCGCCAGCAGCCGCGGCCTTGGACCGGGCACTGAAGCTTTCTTT.

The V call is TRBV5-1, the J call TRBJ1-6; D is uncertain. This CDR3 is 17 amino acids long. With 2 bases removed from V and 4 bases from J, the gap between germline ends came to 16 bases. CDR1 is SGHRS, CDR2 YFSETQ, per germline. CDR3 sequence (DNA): TGCGCCAGCAGCTTCTTTCCACAGCTAATTTATAATTCACCCCTCCACTTT. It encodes CASSFFPQLIYNSPLHF.

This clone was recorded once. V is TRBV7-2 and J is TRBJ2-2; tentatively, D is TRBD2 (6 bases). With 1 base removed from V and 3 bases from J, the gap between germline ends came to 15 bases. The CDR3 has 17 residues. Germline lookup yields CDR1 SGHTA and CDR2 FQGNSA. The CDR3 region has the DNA TGTGCCAGCAGCTTAGTACGGGAGATTTGGGACACCGGGGAGCTGTTTTTT. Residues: CASSLVREIWDTGELFF.

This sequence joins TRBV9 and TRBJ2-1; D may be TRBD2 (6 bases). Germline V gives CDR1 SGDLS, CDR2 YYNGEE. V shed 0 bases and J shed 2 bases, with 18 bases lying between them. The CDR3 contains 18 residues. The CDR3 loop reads CASSVGEGGPNTYNEQFF. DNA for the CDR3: TGTGCCAGCAGCGTAGGAGAGGGAGGCCCAAACACCTACAATGAGCAGTTCTTC.

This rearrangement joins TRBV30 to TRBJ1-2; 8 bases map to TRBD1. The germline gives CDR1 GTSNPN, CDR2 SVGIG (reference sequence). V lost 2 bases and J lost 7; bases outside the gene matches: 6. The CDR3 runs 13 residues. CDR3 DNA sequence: TGTGCCTGGAGTTACACAGACAGGGGTGGCTACACCTTC. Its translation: CAWSYTDRGGYTF.

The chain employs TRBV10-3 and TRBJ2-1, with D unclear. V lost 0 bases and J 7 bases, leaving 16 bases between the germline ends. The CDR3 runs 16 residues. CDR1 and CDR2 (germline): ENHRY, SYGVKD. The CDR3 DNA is TGTGCCATCAGTGAGTCGTTGGCCCTCTGGGCGAATGAGCAGTTCTTC. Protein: CAISESLALWANEQFF.

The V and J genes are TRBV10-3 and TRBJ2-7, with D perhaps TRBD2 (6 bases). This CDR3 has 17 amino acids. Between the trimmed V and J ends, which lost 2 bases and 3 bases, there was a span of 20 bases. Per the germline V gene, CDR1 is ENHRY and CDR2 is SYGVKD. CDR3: CAISESPRPSDRYEQYF. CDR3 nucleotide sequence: TGTGCCATCAGTGAGAGCCCCCGTCCTAGCGACCGCTACGAGCAGTACTTC.